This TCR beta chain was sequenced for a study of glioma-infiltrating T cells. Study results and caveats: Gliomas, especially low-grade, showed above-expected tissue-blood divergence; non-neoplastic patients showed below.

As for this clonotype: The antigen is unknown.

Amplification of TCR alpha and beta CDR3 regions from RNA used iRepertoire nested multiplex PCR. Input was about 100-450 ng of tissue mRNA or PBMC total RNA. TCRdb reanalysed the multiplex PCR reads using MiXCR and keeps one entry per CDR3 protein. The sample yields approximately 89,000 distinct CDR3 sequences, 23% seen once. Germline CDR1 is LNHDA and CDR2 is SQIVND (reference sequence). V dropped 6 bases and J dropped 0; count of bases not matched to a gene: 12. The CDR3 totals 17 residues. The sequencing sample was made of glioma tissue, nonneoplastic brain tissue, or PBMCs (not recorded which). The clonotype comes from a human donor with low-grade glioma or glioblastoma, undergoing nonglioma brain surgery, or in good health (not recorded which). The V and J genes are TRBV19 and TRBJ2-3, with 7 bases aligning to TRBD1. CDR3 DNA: TGTGCCAGTAGGCCGACAGGGCCGTCAGGTAGCACAGATACGCAGTATTTT. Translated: CASRPTGPSGSTDTQYF.